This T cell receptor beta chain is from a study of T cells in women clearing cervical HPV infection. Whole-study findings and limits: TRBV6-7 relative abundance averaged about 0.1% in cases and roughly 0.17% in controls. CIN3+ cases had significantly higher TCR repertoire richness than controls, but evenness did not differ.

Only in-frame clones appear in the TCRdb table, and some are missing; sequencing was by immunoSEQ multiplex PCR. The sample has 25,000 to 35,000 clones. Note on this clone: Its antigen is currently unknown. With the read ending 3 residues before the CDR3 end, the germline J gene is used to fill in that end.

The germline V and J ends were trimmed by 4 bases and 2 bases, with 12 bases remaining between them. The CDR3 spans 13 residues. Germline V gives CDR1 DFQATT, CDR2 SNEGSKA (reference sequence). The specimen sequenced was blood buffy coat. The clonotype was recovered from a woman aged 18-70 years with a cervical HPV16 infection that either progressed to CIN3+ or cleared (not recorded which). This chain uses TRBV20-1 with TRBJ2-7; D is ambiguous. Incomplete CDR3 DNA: TGCAGTGCTAAAAAGTCCCTAGCCTACGAG. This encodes CSAKKSLAYE. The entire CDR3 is CSAKKSLAYEQYF.